This TCR beta chain was sequenced during a study of shared clonotypes between healthy human individuals. A word on this clone: What it recognizes is unknown.

Germline-derived CDR1 and CDR2 are SGHKS and YYEKEE (reference sequence). This CDR3 contains 11 residues. Trimming stripped 1 base from V and 8 bases from J, with 6 bases between. It was CD45RO-negative cells, positively selected for CCR7, that made up naive CD8 cells, with terminally differentiated effector memory CD45RA+ cells excluded. Study-level findings and limits: Memory subsets had estimated richness that was generally smaller than that of naive subsets. The authors expected sequencing depth to affect clonotype sharing among donors.

Deep level was the assay's run setting. Libraries were prepared by immunoSEQ multiplex PCR; TCRdb keeps only in-frame clonotypes and omits some of them. The sample contains under 2,000,000 clones, about 95% of which appear only once. The specimen sequenced was naive CD8+ T cells sorted from blood. The TCR sequence derives from a young man in good health. V is TRBV5-5 and J is TRBJ1-1; D may be TRBD1 (5 bases). The CDR3 region is CASSLYREAFF. In nucleotides, the CDR3 is TGTGCCAGCAGCTTGTACAGGGAAGCTTTCTTT.